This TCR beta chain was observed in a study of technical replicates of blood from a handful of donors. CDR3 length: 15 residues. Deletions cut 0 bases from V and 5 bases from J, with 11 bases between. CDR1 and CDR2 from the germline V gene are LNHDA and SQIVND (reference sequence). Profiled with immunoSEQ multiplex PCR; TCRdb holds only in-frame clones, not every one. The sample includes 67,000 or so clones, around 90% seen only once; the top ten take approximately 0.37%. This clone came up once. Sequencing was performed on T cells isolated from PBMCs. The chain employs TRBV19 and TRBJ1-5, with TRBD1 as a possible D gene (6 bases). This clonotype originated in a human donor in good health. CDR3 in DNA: TGTGCCAGTAGTATAGACTCCAACAGGGATCAGCCCCAGCATTTT. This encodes CASSIDSNRDQPQHF.